Following are 17 T cell receptor beta chains from one sample sequenced in a study of T cells in tuberculosis. Assay used: immunoSEQ multiplex PCR; TCRdb lists only in-frame clones, some missing. The sample contains around 45,000 clones, approximately 94% of which appear only once. Sequencing was done on a sample of PBMCs. The source is a donor between 10 and 35 years old with latent tuberculosis or without tuberculosis infection. Some clones in this sample may be carry-over from other donors' samples.

The chain recombines TRBV5-4 with TRBJ2-1; 9 bases agree with TRBD1. The V segment lost 4 bases and the J segment 2 bases; nucleotides outside the gene matches: 4. CDR1 SGHNT and CDR2 YYREEE come from the germline V gene (reference sequence). CDR3 length equals 15 residues. The CDR3 DNA reads TGTGCCAGCAGCCCCCGACAGGGGGCCTACAATGAGCAGTTCTTC. Its protein is CASSPRQGAYNEQFF.

V is TRBV28 and J is TRBJ1-2; D not certain. CDR1 is MDHEN, CDR2 SYDVKM, per germline. Trimming shortened V by 2 bases and J by 7 bases, and 11 bases separated the two germline ends. This CDR3 is built from 13 residues. CDR3 amino acids: CASSLRVLVGYTF. The CDR3 nucleotides are TGTGCCAGCAGTTTACGGGTTTTAGTTGGCTACACCTTC.

The chain employs TRBV4-3 and TRBJ1-2; 7 nucleotides line up with TRBD1. Trimming removed 1 base from V and 1 base from J; junction bases left unmatched: 3. CDR3 length equals 15 residues. Germline values: CDR1 LGHNA, CDR2 YSLEER. The CDR3 bases are TGCGCCAGCAGCCAAGCTAACAGGGGTAACTATGGCTACACCTTC. This encodes CASSQANRGNYGYTF.

This sequence joins TRBV30 and TRBJ2-1; maybe TRBD2 (6 bases). Per the germline V gene, CDR1 is GTSNPN and CDR2 is SVGIG (reference sequence). This CDR3 comprises 15 residues. V lost 1 base, J lost 3 bases, and 13 bases lay in between. The CDR3 region is CAWSAGSGIYNEQFF. The DNA for the CDR3 is TGTGCCTGGAGTGCAGGTAGCGGCATCTACAATGAGCAGTTCTTC.

The chain links TRBV19 to TRBJ1-5; D is uncertain. CDR1 is LNHDA, CDR2 SQIVND, per germline (reference sequence). The CDR3 covers 11 residues. V lost 9 bases and J lost 10, with 13 bases in between. The CDR3 region has the DNA TGTGCCAGCCTCGGAGTCGGACCCCAGCATTTT. Amino acid sequence: CASLGVGPQHF.

This chain connects TRBV27 to TRBJ2-5; 14 bases line up with TRBD2. The CDR3 totals 16 residues. Trimming removed 5 bases from V and 3 bases from J; junction bases left unmatched: 5. Germline CDR1 and CDR2: MNHEY and SMNVEV (reference sequence). The CDR3 spells CASSPPGLAGEETQYF. The CDR3 bases are TGTGCCAGCAGTCCACCGGGACTAGCGGGAGAAGAGACCCAGTACTTC.

The CDR3 coding sequence is TGTGCCAGTAGTAATAAACAGGGCGGGACTGAAGCTTTCTTT. Translating it yields CASSNKQGGTEAFF. The chain combines TRBV19 with TRBJ1-1; TRBD1 might be the D (6 bases). The CDR3 runs to 14 residues. In germline, CDR1 is LNHDA, CDR2 SQIVND (reference sequence). Trimming cost V 4 bases and J 5 bases, with 14 bases left between them.

The count of this clone is one. The gene calls are TRBV9 and TRBJ1-2, with 11 bases lining up with TRBD1. The V segment lost 3 bases and the J segment 5 bases; nucleotides outside the gene matches: 9. The CDR3 extends over 16 amino acids. Germline V gene sequence: CDR1 SGDLS, CDR2 YYNGEE. The CDR3 DNA follows: TGTGCCAGCAGCGGGGTCGGGACAGGGGGTGAATATGGCTACACCTTC. This sequence encodes CASSGVGTGGEYGYTF.

In DNA form, the CDR3 reads TGCGCCAGCAGCCAAGTAGAAGGGAGCCGGGAGCTGTTTTTT. It yields the protein CASSQVEGSRELFF. V and J are TRBV4-3 and TRBJ2-2; a possible D gene is TRBD2 (5 bases). Germline values: CDR1 LGHNA, CDR2 YSLEER. CDR3 length: 14 residues. The ends were cut back, 1 base at V and 9 bases at J, with 12 bases in the middle.

CDR3: CAWSVPSLGDRPYEQYF. CDR3 DNA: TGTGCCTGGAGTGTACCCTCCCTGGGAGACCGCCCCTACGAGCAGTACTTC. This chain joins TRBV30 and TRBJ2-7; possible D gene TRBD2, 5 bases. V was cut by 0 bases and J by 2 bases, with 20 bases left in between. Looked up from germline, CDR1 is GTSNPN and CDR2 is SVGIG (reference sequence). CDR3 length: 17 residues.

V gene TRBV5-1 combines with J gene TRBJ1-4; D uncertain. V lost 0 bases and J 4 bases, leaving 13 bases between the germline ends. The CDR3 is 16 residues long. Germline V gene sequence: CDR1 SGHRS, CDR2 YFSETQ. CDR3 protein: CASSLGKTPFNEKLFF. In DNA form, the CDR3 reads TGCGCCAGCAGCTTGGGCAAGACACCCTTTAATGAAAAACTGTTTTTT.

The DNA of the CDR3 is TGTGCCAGCAGTGAAAGCAGGGGGGACACCGGGGAGCTGTTTTTT. As protein: CASSESRGDTGELFF. The V and J genes are TRBV25-1 and TRBJ2-2; D is perhaps TRBD1 (7 bases). Germline loops: CDR1 MGHDK, CDR2 SYGVNS. V lost 2 bases, J lost 3 bases, and 10 bases lay in between. There are 15 residues in the CDR3.

V gene TRBV30 combines with J gene TRBJ1-5; D gene ambiguous. V was pared by 2 bases and J by 7 bases, with 12 bases between. The CDR3 is made up of 13 amino acids. Germline assignment: CDR1 GTSNPN and CDR2 SVGIG (reference sequence). The CDR3 is CAWSSGSWQPQHF. Here the CDR3 DNA reads TGTGCCTGGAGTTCGGGGTCATGGCAGCCCCAGCATTTT.

The chain joins TRBV11-2 to TRBJ2-6, with TRBD1 as a possible D gene (6 bases). V was shortened by 1 base and J by 3 bases, with 13 bases between the two germline ends. CDR1 and CDR2 (germline): SGHAT, FQNNGV. The CDR3 has 17 amino acids. The CDR3 sequence is CASSLVGRGGGANVLTF. The CDR3 DNA reads as TGTGCCAGCAGCTTAGTAGGCAGGGGTGGTGGGGCCAACGTCCTGACTTTC.

The chain is built from TRBV18 and TRBJ2-3, with D hard to call. CDR3 length: 15 amino acids. Germline CDR1 is KGHSH and CDR2 is LQKENI. V was cut by 0 bases and J by 2 bases, with 9 bases left in between. This CDR3 is CASSPPASLTDTQYF. In nucleotides, the CDR3 is TGTGCCAGCTCACCACCGGCCAGTCTCACAGATACGCAGTATTTT.

The gene calls are TRBV2 and TRBJ2-6, with 9 positions matching TRBD1. Germline assignment: CDR1 SNHLY and CDR2 FYNNEI. This CDR3 region has 19 residues. V lost 5 bases and J lost 1; bases outside the gene matches: 12. The CDR3 DNA sequence: TGTGCCAGCAGTTCCCCGCCCGGGACAGGGAGGTCTGGGGCCAACGTCCTGACTTTC. Its translation is CASSSPPGTGRSGANVLTF.

The V and J genes are TRBV4-1 and TRBJ2-5; 8 bases are a match to TRBD2. The V gene's germline CDR1 is MGHRA and CDR2 YSYEKL. Trimming took 5 bases from V and 4 from J; bases not matched to a gene: 9. The CDR3 consists of 15 residues. The CDR3: CASSNPGLVRETQYF. In DNA form, the CDR3 reads TGCGCCAGCAGCAACCCGGGACTAGTACGAGAGACCCAGTACTTC.